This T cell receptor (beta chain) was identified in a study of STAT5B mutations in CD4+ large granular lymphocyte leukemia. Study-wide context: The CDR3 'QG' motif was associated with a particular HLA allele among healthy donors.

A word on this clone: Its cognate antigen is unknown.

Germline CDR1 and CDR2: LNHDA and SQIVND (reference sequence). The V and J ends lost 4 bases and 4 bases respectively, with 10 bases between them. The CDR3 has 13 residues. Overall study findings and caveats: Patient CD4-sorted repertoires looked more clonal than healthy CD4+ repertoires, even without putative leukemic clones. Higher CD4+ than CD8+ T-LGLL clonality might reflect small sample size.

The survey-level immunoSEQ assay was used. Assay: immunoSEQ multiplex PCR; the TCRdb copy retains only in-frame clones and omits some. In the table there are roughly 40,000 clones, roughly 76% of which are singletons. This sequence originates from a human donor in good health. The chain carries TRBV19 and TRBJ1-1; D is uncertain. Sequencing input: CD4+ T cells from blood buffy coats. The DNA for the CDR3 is TGTGCCAGTAGTAGAGACATGGGCACTGAAGCTTTCTTT. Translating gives CASSRDMGTEAFF.